This T cell receptor beta chain was documented in a study of T cell responses to AZD1222 COVID-19 vaccine. Study-level results: Donors skewed white British and female; clonal diversity was possibly underestimated. Spike-wide coverage was observed for vaccine-associated CD4 TCRs, with dominant responses at 160-218 and 743-854. Repertoires were obtained only post-peak T cell response. Close to half of all spike-specific TCRs reportedly target regions of the variants that are unmutated.

Only in-frame clones appear in the TCRdb table, and some are missing; sequencing was by immunoSEQ multiplex PCR. The sample lists fewer than 150,000 clones; roughly 93% were seen once. CDR1 MDHEN and CDR2 SYDVKM come from the germline V gene. The CDR3 extends over 16 amino acids. With 1 base removed from V and 7 bases from J, the gap between germline ends came to 19 bases. Of note for this clone: Its target is unknown.

The chain employs TRBV28 and TRBJ2-5; D possibly corresponds to TRBD1 (6 bases). Specimen: peripheral blood, collected on day 0 of AZD1222 vaccination. The source is an adult in good health. In DNA form, the CDR3 reads TGTGCCAGCAGTTTATCCCGGTATACCAGGGGTAGGACCCAGTACTTC. Translation gives CASSLSRYTRGRTQYF. The whole variable domain, filled in from reference TRBV28 and TRBJ2-5, reads DVKVTQSSRYLVKRTGEKVFLECVQDMDHENMFWYRQDPGLGLRLIYFSYDVKMKEKGDIPEGYSVSREKKERFSLILESASTNQTSMYLCASSLSRYTRGRTQYFGPGTRLLVL.